Presented here are 7 T cell receptor beta chains from one specimen sequenced in a study of OX40 agonist ivuxolimab in advanced cancers. TCRdb's copy holds only in-frame clones and misses some; the assay was immunoSEQ multiplex PCR. This table holds about 100,000 clones, approximately 91% found once. Sequenced here: CD4+ or CD8+ T cells sorted from blood, sampled in a trial of the OX40 agonist ivuxolimab. The source is an adult with an advanced solid tumor such as melanoma, head and neck, liver or kidney cancer.

The V call is TRBV7-9, the J call TRBJ2-3, with D unclear. Trimming pared 5 bases from V and 2 bases from J, leaving 14 bases between. Germline V gives CDR1 SEHNR, CDR2 FQNEAQ (reference sequence). The CDR3 loop spans 15 amino acids. CDR3 nucleotide sequence: TGTGCCAGCAGCCAGGTCGGCGGATCCACAGATACGCAGTATTTT. It codes for CASSQVGGSTDTQYF.

This clone was observed once. The J gene is TRBJ1-5, the V gene TRBV2, with TRBD1 matching over 10 bases. Germline CDR1 is SNHLY and CDR2 is FYNNEI. The CDR3 has 14 residues. Unmatched junction bases numbered 7, after V lost 7 bases and J lost 7 bases. CDR3 nucleotides: TGTGCCAGCAAATACGGGACAGGGGTACAGCCCCAGCATTTT. It codes for CASKYGTGVQPQHF.

This clone was found a few times. The rearrangement uses TRBV7-9 and TRBJ1-3; 7 bases are shared with TRBD1. Trimming cost V 5 bases and J 0 bases; bases outside gene matches: 1. This CDR3 is built from 14 residues. CDR1 SEHNR and CDR2 FQNEAQ come from the germline V gene (reference sequence). CDR3 loop: CASSQGDSGNTIYF. CDR3 sequence (DNA): TGTGCCAGCAGCCAGGGGGACTCTGGAAACACCATATATTTT.

As DNA, the CDR3 is TGTGCCAGCTCGGGAGGGGGCGAAAAACTGTTTTTT. Its protein product is CASSGGGEKLFF. The V call is TRBV18, the J call TRBJ1-4, with TRBD1 matching over 7 bases. Germline loops: CDR1 KGHSH, CDR2 LQKENI. J gave up 8 bases and V 6 bases, and 3 bases lay outside the gene matches. This CDR3 has 12 residues.

The chain is built from TRBV4-2 and TRBJ2-2, with 12 bases that match TRBD2. The CDR3 is 16 amino acids. Per the germline V gene, CDR1 is LGHNA and CDR2 is YNFKEQ. The J segment lost 6 bases and the V segment lost 0 bases, leaving 2 bases of the junction unmatched. The CDR3 loop is CASSQESSGGAGELFF. The CDR3 DNA reads as TGTGCCAGCAGCCAAGAGTCTAGCGGGGGGGCCGGGGAGCTGTTTTTT.

The V gene is TRBV5-4, the J gene TRBJ1-2; D gene ambiguous. Trimming pared 4 bases from V and 4 bases from J, leaving 20 bases between. The germline V gene has CDR1 SGHNT and CDR2 YYREEE (reference sequence). This CDR3 is built from 16 residues. The CDR3 region is CASSPGGQVSIYGYTF. Here the CDR3 DNA reads TGTGCCAGCAGCCCGGGCGGTCAGGTCTCCATCTATGGCTACACCTTC.

This chain uses TRBV2 with TRBJ1-1; TRBD1 might be the D (6 bases). Trimming cost V 6 bases and J 1 base, with 15 bases left between them. This CDR3 spans 15 amino acids. The germline V gene encodes CDR1 SNHLY and CDR2 FYNNEI. The CDR3 sequence is CASRGGRTTNTEAFF. In DNA form, the CDR3 reads TGTGCCAGCAGAGGGGGACGGACAACGAACACTGAAGCTTTCTTT.